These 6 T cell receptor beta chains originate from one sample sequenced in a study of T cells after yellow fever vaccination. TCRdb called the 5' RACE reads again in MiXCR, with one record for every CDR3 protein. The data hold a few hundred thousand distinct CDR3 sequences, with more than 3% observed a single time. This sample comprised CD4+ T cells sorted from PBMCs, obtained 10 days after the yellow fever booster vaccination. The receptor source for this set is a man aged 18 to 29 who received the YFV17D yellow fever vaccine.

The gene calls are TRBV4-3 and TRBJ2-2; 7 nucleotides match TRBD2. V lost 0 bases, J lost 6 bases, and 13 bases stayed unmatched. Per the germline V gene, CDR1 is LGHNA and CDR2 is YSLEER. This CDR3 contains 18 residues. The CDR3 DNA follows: TGCGCCAGCAGCCAAGAGGGGGGGAGCGGGTCACCCGCCGGGGAGCTGTTTTTT. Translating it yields CASSQEGGSGSPAGELFF.

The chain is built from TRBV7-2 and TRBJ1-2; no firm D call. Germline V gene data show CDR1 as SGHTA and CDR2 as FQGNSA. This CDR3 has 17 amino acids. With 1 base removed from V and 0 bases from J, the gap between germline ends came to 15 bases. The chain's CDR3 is CASSLVGFGVTNYGYTF. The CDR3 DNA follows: TGTGCCAGCAGCTTAGTAGGGTTTGGGGTCACTAACTATGGCTACACCTTC.

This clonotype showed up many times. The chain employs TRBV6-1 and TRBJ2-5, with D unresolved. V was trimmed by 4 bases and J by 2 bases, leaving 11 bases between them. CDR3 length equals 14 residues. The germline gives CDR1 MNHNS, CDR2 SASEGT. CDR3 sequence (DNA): TGTGCCAGCAGTGTAACAGCAGCTCAAGAGACCCAGTACTTC. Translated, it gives CASSVTAAQETQYF.

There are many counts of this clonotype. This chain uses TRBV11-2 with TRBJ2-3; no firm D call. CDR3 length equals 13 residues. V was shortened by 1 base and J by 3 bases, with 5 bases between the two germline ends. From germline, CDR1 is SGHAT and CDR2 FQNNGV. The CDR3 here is CASSLAETDTQYF. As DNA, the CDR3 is TGTGCCAGCAGCTTAGCAGAAACAGATACGCAGTATTTT. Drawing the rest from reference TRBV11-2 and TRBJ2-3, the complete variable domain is EAGVAQSPRYKIIEKRQSVAFWCNPISGHATLYWYQQILGQGPKLLIQFQNNGVVDDSQLPKDRFSAERLKGVDSTLKIQPAKLEDSAVYLCASSLAETDTQYFGPGTRLTVL.

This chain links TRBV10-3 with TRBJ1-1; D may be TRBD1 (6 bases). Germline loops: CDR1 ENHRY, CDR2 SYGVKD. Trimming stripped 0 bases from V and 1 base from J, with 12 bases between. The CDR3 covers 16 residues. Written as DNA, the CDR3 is TGTGCCATCAGTGAGTCCCAGGGACACGGGAACACTGAAGCTTTCTTT. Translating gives CAISESQGHGNTEAFF.

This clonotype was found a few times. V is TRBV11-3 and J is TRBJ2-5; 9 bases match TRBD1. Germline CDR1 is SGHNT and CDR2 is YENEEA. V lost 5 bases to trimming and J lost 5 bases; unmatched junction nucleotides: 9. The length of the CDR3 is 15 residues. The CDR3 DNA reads TGTGCCAGCAGCGCGTCAACAGGGGGCGGGGAGACCCAGTACTTC. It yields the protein CASSASTGGGETQYF.